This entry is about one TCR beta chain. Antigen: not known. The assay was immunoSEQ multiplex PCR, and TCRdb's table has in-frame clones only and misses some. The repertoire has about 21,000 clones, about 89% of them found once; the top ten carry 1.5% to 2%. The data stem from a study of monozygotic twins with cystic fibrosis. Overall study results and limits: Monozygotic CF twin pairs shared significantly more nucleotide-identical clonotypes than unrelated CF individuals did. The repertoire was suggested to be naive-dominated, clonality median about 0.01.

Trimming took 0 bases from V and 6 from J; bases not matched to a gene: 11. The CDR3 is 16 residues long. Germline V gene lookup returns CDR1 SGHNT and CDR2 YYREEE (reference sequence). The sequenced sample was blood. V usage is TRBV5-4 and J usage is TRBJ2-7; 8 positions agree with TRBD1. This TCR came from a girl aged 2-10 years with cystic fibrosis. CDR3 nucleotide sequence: TGTGCCAGCAGCTTGGGGGCTGGACAGGGCCTGCGCGAGCAGTACTTC. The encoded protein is CASSLGAGQGLREQYF. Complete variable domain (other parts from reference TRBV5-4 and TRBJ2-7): ETGVTQSPTHLIKTRGQQVTLRCSSQSGHNTVSWYQQALGQGPQFIFQYYREEENGRGNFPPRFSGLQFPNYSSELNVNALELDDSALYLCASSLGAGQGLREQYFGPGTRLTVT.